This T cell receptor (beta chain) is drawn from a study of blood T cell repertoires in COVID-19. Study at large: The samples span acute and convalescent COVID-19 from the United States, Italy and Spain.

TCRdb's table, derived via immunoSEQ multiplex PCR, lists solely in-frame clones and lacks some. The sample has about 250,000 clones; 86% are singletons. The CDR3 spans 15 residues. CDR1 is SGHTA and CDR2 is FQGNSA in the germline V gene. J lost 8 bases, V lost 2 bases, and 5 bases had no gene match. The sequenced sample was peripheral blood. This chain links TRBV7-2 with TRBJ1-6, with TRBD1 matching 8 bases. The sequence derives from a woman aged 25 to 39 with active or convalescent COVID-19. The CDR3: CASSLQGATYSPLHF. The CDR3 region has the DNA TGTGCCAGCAGCTTACAGGGGGCGACTTATTCACCCCTCCACTTT.